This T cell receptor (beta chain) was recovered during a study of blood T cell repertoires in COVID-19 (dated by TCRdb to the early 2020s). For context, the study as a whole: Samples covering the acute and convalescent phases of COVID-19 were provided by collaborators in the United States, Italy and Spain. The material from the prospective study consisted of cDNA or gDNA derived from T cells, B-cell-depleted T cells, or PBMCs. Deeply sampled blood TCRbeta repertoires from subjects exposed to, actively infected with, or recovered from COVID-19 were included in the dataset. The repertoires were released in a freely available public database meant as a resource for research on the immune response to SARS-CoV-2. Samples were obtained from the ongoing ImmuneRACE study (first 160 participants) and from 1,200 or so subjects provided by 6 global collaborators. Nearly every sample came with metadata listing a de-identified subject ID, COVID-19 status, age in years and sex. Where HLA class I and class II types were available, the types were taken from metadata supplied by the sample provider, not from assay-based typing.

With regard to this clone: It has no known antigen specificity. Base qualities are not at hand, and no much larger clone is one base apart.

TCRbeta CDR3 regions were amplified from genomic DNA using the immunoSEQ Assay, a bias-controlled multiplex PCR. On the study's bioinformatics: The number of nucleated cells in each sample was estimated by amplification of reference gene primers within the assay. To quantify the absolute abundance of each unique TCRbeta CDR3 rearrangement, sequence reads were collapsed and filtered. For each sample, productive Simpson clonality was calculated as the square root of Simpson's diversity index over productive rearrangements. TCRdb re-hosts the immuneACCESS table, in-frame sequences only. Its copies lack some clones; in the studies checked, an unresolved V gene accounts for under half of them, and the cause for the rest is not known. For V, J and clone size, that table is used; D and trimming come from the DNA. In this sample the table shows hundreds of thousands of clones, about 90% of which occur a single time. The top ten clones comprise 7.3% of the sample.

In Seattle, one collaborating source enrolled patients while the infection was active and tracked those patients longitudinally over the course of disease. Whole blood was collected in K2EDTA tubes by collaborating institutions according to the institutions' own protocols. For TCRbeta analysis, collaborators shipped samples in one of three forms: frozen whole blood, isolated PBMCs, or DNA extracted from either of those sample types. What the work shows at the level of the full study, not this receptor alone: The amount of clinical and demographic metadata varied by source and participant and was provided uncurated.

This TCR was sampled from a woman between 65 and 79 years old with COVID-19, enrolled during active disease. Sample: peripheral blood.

The encoded CDR3 is CASSRTGGSYEQYF. The base sequence is TGTGCCAGCAGCCGGACAGGGGGGTCCTACGAGCAGTACTTC. The V gene is TRBV11-2 and the J gene is TRBJ2-7, with 10 bases matching TRBD1. The CDR1 and CDR2 encoded by the germline V gene are SGHAT and FQNNGV. From the cysteine through the phenylalanine, the CDR3 covers 14 amino acids. Solely the CDR3 DNA is kept, with 42 bases framed from the first base. Trimming removed 5 bases from V and 1 base from J; the gene matches leave 2 bases unexplained.